Shown below are 14 T cell receptor beta chains from a single sample sequenced in a study of cytomegalovirus exposure and HLA in healthy donors. In the PCR, 60 Vbeta and 13 Jbeta primers were used. The method was immunoSEQ multiplex PCR; TCRdb's version includes in-frame clones alone and lacks a portion of them. In the table there are about 120,000 clones, roughly four fifths of which are singletons. Sequences were obtained from PBMCs. The receptors stem from a woman aged 40 to 50 in good health and CMV-seropositive.

This chain joins TRBV4-2 and TRBJ2-3, with TRBD2 matching over 14 bases. This CDR3 is built from 19 residues. The junction had 9 bases not matched to a gene; V was cut back by 0 bases and J by 4 bases. The V gene's germline CDR1 is LGHNA and CDR2 YNFKEQ. Here the CDR3 reads CASSQDPGRLAGGSDTQYF. Written as DNA, the CDR3 is TGTGCCAGCAGCCAAGATCCCGGGAGACTAGCGGGAGGGTCAGATACGCAGTATTTT.

The chain combines TRBV10-3 with TRBJ1-2, with TRBD1 identical over 7 bases. Germline trimming cut 2 bases from V and 6 bases from J; bases unmatched to any gene: 0. Germline-derived CDR1 and CDR2 are ENHRY and SYGVKD. CDR3 length: 12 amino acids. This CDR3 is CAISETGDGYTF. CDR3 bases: TGTGCCATCAGTGAGACAGGGGATGGCTACACCTTC.

The chain employs TRBV29-1 and TRBJ1-1, with D possibly TRBD1 on 5 matching bases. V was cut by 4 bases and J by 2 bases, with 8 bases left in between. In germline, CDR1 is SQVTM, CDR2 ANQGSEA. The CDR3 runs 12 residues. The CDR3 is CSVAGTNTEAFF. The CDR3 nucleotides are TGCAGCGTTGCCGGGACTAACACTGAAGCTTTCTTT.

The gene calls are TRBV15 and TRBJ2-5; D unresolved. CDR1 is LNHNV and CDR2 is YYDKDF in the germline V gene (reference sequence). This CDR3 spans 14 amino acids. The V gene lost 0 bases and the J gene lost 4 bases, with 9 bases spanning the gap. The CDR3 DNA sequence: TGTGCCACCAGCAGAGATGTCGGAGTAGAGACCCAGTACTTC. This codes for CATSRDVGVETQYF.

This clone was observed a handful of times. The rearrangement joins TRBV2 to TRBJ2-1; the D gene is possibly TRBD2 (6 bases). This CDR3 is 13 amino acids long. The germline V gene encodes CDR1 SNHLY and CDR2 FYNNEI. V was cut by 4 bases and J by 9 bases, with 13 bases left in between. CDR3 protein: CASSAPSEIEQFF. CDR3 DNA: TGTGCCAGCAGTGCTCCTAGCGAGATTGAGCAGTTCTTC.

This rearrangement joins TRBV2 to TRBJ2-2, with D tentatively TRBD2 (6 bases). The CDR3 is 17 residues long. CDR1 and CDR2 (germline): SNHLY, FYNNEI. Trimming left V 6 bases short and J 5 bases short, with 22 bases between. The CDR3 coding sequence is TGTGCCAGCAGGATGGGAACGGGAGCTCGGATAACCGGGGAGCTGTTTTTT. Its translation: CASRMGTGARITGELFF.

J is TRBJ1-6 and V is TRBV9, with 7 bases identical to TRBD1. V lost 4 bases, J lost 8 bases, and 12 bases stayed unmatched. CDR3 length: 16 residues. Germline values: CDR1 SGDLS, CDR2 YYNGEE. The CDR3 region is CASSSRQGFEDSPLHF. CDR3 DNA: TGTGCCAGCAGCTCCCGACAGGGATTTGAGGATTCACCCCTCCACTTT.

The CDR3 bases are TGTGCCAGCATCTTATACCAAGGACAGCCTTACAATGAGCAGTTCTTC. Translating it yields CASILYQGQPYNEQFF. The rearrangement links TRBV2 to TRBJ2-1, with D perhaps TRBD1 (6 bases). The V end was cut by 7 bases, the J end by 4 bases, with 20 bases between. CDR1 is SNHLY, CDR2 FYNNEI, per germline. This CDR3 contains 16 residues.

This clone was seen more than once but under ten times. This rearrangement joins TRBV7-8 to TRBJ2-5, with D perhaps TRBD2 (6 bases). This CDR3 comprises 16 residues. Trimming took 4 bases from V and 4 from J, leaving 19 bases between them. CDR1 is SGHVS and CDR2 is FQNEAQ in the germline V gene. CDR3 in amino acids: CASSSVEGLARETQYF. CDR3 DNA: TGTGCCAGCAGCTCGGTAGAGGGGCTAGCGAGAGAGACCCAGTACTTC.

Only a few counts were recorded for this clone. The chain combines TRBV5-6 with TRBJ2-7; 9 nucleotides line up with TRBD2. Losses at the gene ends were 0 bases for V and 6 bases for J; bases not matched to a gene: 7. Germline values: CDR1 SGHDT, CDR2 YYEEEE. CDR3 length: 15 amino acids. DNA of the CDR3: TGTGCCAGCAGCTTGGAGGCGGGAGGGCCAATCGAGCAGTACTTC. It is translated as CASSLEAGGPIEQYF.

The V call is TRBV5-1, the J call TRBJ2-5, with TRBD1 matching over 8 bases. With 2 bases clipped from V and 5 bases from J, the junction kept 11 bases outside the gene matches. Germline V lookup: CDR1 SGHRS, CDR2 YFSETQ. The CDR3 contains 16 residues. CDR3 residues: CASSLGSGGLGETQYF. As DNA, the CDR3 is TGCGCCAGCAGCTTAGGATCAGGGGGCTTGGGGGAGACCCAGTACTTC. Full variable domain (missing parts from reference TRBV5-1 and TRBJ2-5): KAGVTQTPRYLIKTRGQQVTLSCSPISGHRSVSWYQQTPGQGLQFLFEYFSETQRNKGNFPGRFSGRQFSNSRSEMNVSTLELGDSALYLCASSLGSGGLGETQYFGPGTRLLVL.

The chain couples TRBV29-1 to TRBJ2-5; 8 bases are shared with TRBD2. This CDR3 comprises 14 residues. V lost 4 bases and J lost 5; bases outside the gene matches: 9. Per germline, CDR1 SQVTM and CDR2 ANQGSEA. CDR3 sequence: CSVVLAGRVETQYF. As DNA, the CDR3 is TGCAGCGTTGTTTTAGCGGGACGGGTGGAGACCCAGTACTTC.

The chain's CDR3 is CASSRAPGGTSSYEQYF. CDR3 nucleotide sequence: TGTGCCAGCAGCCGAGCCCCCGGGGGAACCAGCTCCTACGAGCAGTACTTC. The J gene is TRBJ2-7, the V gene TRBV28; a weak D match, TRBD2 (6 bases). The CDR3 has 17 amino acids. Trimming took 6 bases from V and 0 from J, leaving 21 bases between them. Germline lookup yields CDR1 MDHEN and CDR2 SYDVKM.

This chain connects TRBV15 to TRBJ2-3; tentative D call: TRBD1 (5 bases). V lost 3 bases to trimming and J lost 4 bases, with 14 bases between them. Germline-derived CDR1 and CDR2 are LNHNV and YYDKDF (reference sequence). The CDR3 contains 15 residues. CDR3 sequence (DNA): TGTGCCACCAGCAGGACAGTTGGCAGGGCAGATACGCAGTATTTT. Translated, it gives CATSRTVGRADTQYF.